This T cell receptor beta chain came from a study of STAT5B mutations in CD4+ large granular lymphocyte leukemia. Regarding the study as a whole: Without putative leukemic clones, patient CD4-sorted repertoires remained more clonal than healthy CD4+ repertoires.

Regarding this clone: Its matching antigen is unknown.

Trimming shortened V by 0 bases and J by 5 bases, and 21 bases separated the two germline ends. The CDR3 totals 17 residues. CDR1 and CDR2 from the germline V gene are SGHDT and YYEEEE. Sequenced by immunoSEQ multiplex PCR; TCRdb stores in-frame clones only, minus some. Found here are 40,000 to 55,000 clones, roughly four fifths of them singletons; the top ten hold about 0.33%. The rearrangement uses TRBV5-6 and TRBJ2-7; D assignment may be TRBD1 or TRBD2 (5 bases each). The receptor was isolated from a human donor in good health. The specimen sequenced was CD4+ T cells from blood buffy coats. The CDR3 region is CASSLDISGTPRHEQYF. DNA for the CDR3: TGTGCCAGCAGCTTGGATATATCTGGGACGCCAAGGCACGAGCAGTACTTC.